This T cell receptor beta chain comes out of a study of patients and donors after allogeneic stem cell transplantation (dated by TCRdb to 2018 to 2021). From the cysteine through the phenylalanine, the CDR3 covers 15 amino acids. Left in the record is the CDR3 DNA by itself, 45 bases read in frame from the first base. Clipping removes 4 bases from V and 6 bases from J, with 8 as the unmatched junction base count. Via the germline V gene, CDR1 is SGHTA and CDR2 FQGNSA. This clonotype has a handful of counts. Its cognate antigen has yet to be identified. No base qualities exist here, and no much larger clone lies one base off it. Libraries were made using RT-PCR. TCRdb names NextSeq 550 as the instrument used. The raw public reads went through TCRdb reprocessing: fastp at Q25, MiXCR clone calling, in-frame beta chains kept. All rows with the same CDR3 protein become a single entry with the most common DNA and genes. Recorded for this sample are approximately 200,000 distinct CDR3 sequences; 13% to 15% of them occurred a single time. The ten largest clonotypes hold roughly 10% of the sample.

The TCR originated in a human donor who was either an allogeneic HSCT recipient or a stem cell or donor lymphocyte infusion donor (not recorded which). It is not recorded whose cells these are; they may come from a transplant donor. The source material was blood, either unsorted or a sorted T cell fraction (not recorded which). The chain was built from TRBV7-2 and TRBJ2-1, with 8 junctional bases fitting TRBD1. The CDR3 sequence is CASSSPDRETNEQFF. The DNA sequence is as follows: TGTGCCAGCAGCTCCCCGGACAGGGAAACCAATGAGCAGTTCTTC.